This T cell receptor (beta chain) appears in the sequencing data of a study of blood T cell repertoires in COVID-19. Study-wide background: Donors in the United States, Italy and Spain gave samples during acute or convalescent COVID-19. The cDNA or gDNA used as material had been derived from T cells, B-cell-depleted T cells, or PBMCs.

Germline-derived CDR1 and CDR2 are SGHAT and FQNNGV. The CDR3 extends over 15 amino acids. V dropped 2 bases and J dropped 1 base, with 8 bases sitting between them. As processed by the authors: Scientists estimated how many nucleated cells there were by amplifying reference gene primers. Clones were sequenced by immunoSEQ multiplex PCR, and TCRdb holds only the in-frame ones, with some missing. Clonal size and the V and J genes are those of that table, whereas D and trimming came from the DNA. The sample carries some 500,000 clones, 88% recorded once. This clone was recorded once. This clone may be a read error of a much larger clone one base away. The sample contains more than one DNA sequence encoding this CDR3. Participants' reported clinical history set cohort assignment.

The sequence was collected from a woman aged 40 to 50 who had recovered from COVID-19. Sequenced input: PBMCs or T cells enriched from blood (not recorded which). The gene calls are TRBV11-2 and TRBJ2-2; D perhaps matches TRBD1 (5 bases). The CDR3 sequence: CASSLTGKNTGELFF. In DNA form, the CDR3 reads TGTGCCAGCAGCTTAACAGGCAAGAACACCGGGGAGCTGTTTTTT.